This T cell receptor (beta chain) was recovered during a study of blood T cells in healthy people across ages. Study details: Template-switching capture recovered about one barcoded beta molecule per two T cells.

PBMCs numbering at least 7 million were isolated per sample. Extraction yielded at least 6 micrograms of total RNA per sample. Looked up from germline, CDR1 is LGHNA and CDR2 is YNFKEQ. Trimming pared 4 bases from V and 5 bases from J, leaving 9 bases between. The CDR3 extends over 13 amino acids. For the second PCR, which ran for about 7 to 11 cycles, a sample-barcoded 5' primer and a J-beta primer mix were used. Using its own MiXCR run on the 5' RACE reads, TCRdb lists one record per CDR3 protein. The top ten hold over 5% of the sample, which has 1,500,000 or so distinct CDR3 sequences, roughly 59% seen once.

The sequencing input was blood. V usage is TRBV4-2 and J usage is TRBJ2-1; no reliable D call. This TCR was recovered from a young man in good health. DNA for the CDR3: TGTGCCAGCAGCCGTACCGACGACAATGAGCAGTTCTTC. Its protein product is CASSRTDDNEQFF.